The rows below give T cell receptor beta chains drawn from one sample of a study of blood T cell repertoires in COVID-19. Sequencing was performed with immunoSEQ multiplex PCR; in TCRdb, only in-frame clones are kept and a portion is missing. The data contain about 170,000 clones, roughly 78% of them singletons. The sequenced sample was PBMCs or T cells enriched from blood (not recorded which). The receptor source for this set is a woman aged 70-85 years in a cohort exposed to, infected with or recovered from COVID-19 (not recorded which). CDR3s include the opening cysteine and the closing phenylalanine or tryptophan. Each record gives: CDR3 protein, CDR3 DNA, CDR3 length, V gene, clone size, J gene, D gene. D genes are given only for firm matches. Part of the rows lack a size; the others show once, few, many or a class for expanded clones.

CASVIRRNEKLFF | TGTGCCAGCGTCATCCGGAGAAATGAAAAACTGTTTTTT | 13 | TRBV2 | - | TRBJ1-4 | -
CASSVAGEGEQYF | TGTGCCAGCAGCGTGGCGGGAGAGGGCGAGCAGTACTTC | 13 | TRBV9 | - | TRBJ2-7 | TRBD2
CASSQAGGNEQFF | TGTGCCAGCAGCCAAGCTGGCGGCAATGAGCAGTTCTTC | 13 | TRBV3-1/TRBV3-2 | - | TRBJ2-1 | -
CASRLQGNTEAFF | TGTGCCAGCAGGCTACAGGGCAACACTGAAGCTTTCTTT | 13 | TRBV12-3/TRBV12-4 | - | TRBJ1-1 | -
CASSQEGGNEQFF | TGTGCCAGCAGCCAAGAGGGAGGGAATGAGCAGTTCTTC | 13 | TRBV3-1/TRBV3-2 | - | TRBJ2-1 | TRBD2
CASSPGQGARKTQYF | TGTGCCAGCAGCCCGGGACAGGGGGCGAGGAAGACCCAGTACTTC | 15 | TRBV2 | - | TRBJ2-5 | TRBD1
CASSLIISGTGFSGELFF | TGTGCCAGCAGCTTAATCATCTCAGGGACAGGGTTTTCCGGGGAGCTGTTTTTT | 18 | TRBV7-2 | - | TRBJ2-2 | TRBD1
CSVDTGGRTEAFF | TGCAGCGTTGATACAGGGGGCAGGACTGAAGCTTTCTTT | 13 | TRBV29-1 | - | TRBJ1-1 | TRBD1
CSVGAGGPYGYTF | TGCAGCGTTGGGGCAGGGGGGCCCTATGGCTACACCTTC | 13 | TRBV29-1 | - | TRBJ1-2 | TRBD1
CASSSGTGDNSPLHF | TGCGCCAGCAGCTCTGGGACAGGGGATAATTCACCCCTCCACTTT | 15 | TRBV5-1 | - | TRBJ1-6 | TRBD1
CASSETRMAETQYF | TGTGCCAGCAGTGAGACTAGAATGGCCGAGACCCAGTACTTC | 14 | TRBV2 | - | TRBJ2-5 | -
CASSRPGQETQYF | TGTGCCAGCAGCCGACCGGGGCAAGAGACCCAGTACTTC | 13 | TRBV7-2 | - | TRBJ2-5 | -
CASREQGEHEAFF | TGTGCCAGTAGGGAACAGGGGGAGCATGAAGCTTTCTTT | 13 | TRBV19 | few | TRBJ1-1 | TRBD1
CASSFGGNRGEQFF | TGTGCCAGCAGCTTTGGAGGGAACCGGGGTGAGCAGTTCTTC | 14 | TRBV11-1 | - | TRBJ2-1 | -
CATSIGAKETQYF | TGTGCCACCAGCATAGGAGCGAAAGAGACCCAGTACTTC | 13 | TRBV15 | - | TRBJ2-5 | -
CASGGQGARNQPQHF | TGTGCCAGCGGGGGACAGGGGGCCCGGAATCAGCCCCAGCATTTT | 15 | TRBV2 | few | TRBJ1-5 | TRBD1
CASSSLFGRRGYTF | TGTGCCAGCAGCTCCTTATTTGGCCGGCGGGGCTACACCTTC | 14 | TRBV7-2 | - | TRBJ1-2 | -
CSVPSNTEAFF | TGCAGTGTTCCCTCGAACACTGAAGCTTTCTTT | 11 | TRBV20-1 | once | TRBJ1-1 | -
CASNPSGLGYGYTF | TGTGCCAGCAACCCCTCGGGGTTGGGCTATGGCTACACCTTC | 14 | TRBV28 | - | TRBJ1-2 | -
CASSQGRGFNYGYTF | TGCGCCAGCAGCCAAGGCCGGGGTTTTAACTATGGCTACACCTTC | 15 | TRBV4-1 | - | TRBJ1-2 | -
CASSPRPGRGQDTQYF | TGTGCCAGCAGCCCCCGACCGGGCAGGGGGCAAGATACGCAGTATTTT | 16 | TRBV7-9 | - | TRBJ2-3 | TRBD1
CASSQGPTGGGEAFF | TGTGCCAGCAGCCAGGGACCTACAGGGGGCGGTGAAGCTTTCTTT | 15 | TRBV3-1/TRBV3-2 | - | TRBJ1-1 | TRBD1
CASSPRGTPTGELFF | TGTGCCAGCAGTCCTCGAGGGACACCCACCGGGGAGCTGTTTTTT | 15 | TRBV28 | - | TRBJ2-2 | -
CASSPRTGWEKLFF | TGTGCCAGCAGCCCCCGGACAGGGTGGGAAAAACTGTTTTTT | 14 | TRBV7-8 | - | TRBJ1-4 | TRBD1
CASSPQTGREQYF | TGTGCCAGCTCACCCCAGACAGGGCGCGAGCAGTACTTC | 13 | TRBV18 | - | TRBJ2-7 | TRBD1
CASSTGLAATEQYF | TGTGCCAGCAGCACGGGACTAGCGGCTACCGAGCAGTACTTC | 14 | TRBV11-3 | - | TRBJ2-7 | TRBD2
CATSAGGGWELFF | TGTGCCACCAGCGCGGGAGGGGGCTGGGAGCTGTTTTTT | 13 | TRBV15 | once | TRBJ2-2 | TRBD2
CASSLFSAEQFF | TGTGCCAGCAGTTTATTCAGCGCTGAGCAGTTCTTC | 12 | TRBV12-3/TRBV12-4 | - | TRBJ2-1 | -
CASSLGQGKNIQYF | TGTGCCAGCAGCTTAGGACAGGGGAAAAACATTCAGTACTTC | 14 | TRBV7-9 | - | TRBJ2-4 | TRBD1
CASSPSLAGGMYEQYF | TGTGCCAGCTCACCATCCCTAGCGGGAGGCATGTACGAGCAGTACTTC | 16 | TRBV18 | once | TRBJ2-7 | TRBD2
CASSPQGQGNSPLHF | TGTGCCAGCTCACCACAGGGACAGGGCAATTCACCCCTCCACTTT | 15 | TRBV18 | - | TRBJ1-6 | TRBD1
CASTEDRSFNYGYTF | TGTGCCAGCACTGAGGACAGGTCGTTTAACTATGGCTACACCTTC | 15 | TRBV2 | - | TRBJ1-2 | TRBD1
CASSPRTSGTNEQFF | TGTGCCAGCAGCCCAAGGACTAGCGGGACCAATGAGCAGTTCTTC | 15 | TRBV6-6 | - | TRBJ2-1 | TRBD2
CASSYSLTGTRSYEQYF | TGTGCCAGCAGCTACTCCTTGACCGGGACTAGATCCTACGAGCAGTACTTC | 17 | TRBV7-2 | once | TRBJ2-7 | TRBD2
CASSYLPGYGYTF | TGTGCCAGCAGTTACCTCCCAGGGTATGGCTACACCTTC | 13 | TRBV6-2/TRBV6-3 | - | TRBJ1-2 | -
CASSRYGQGSEKLFF | TGCGCCAGCAGCCGGTACGGGCAGGGGTCCGAAAAACTGTTTTTT | 15 | TRBV4-3 | - | TRBJ1-4 | -
CASSQGDGVVYEQYF | TGTGCCAGCAGCCAAGGAGACGGGGTTGTCTACGAGCAGTACTTC | 15 | TRBV4-2 | - | TRBJ2-7 | -
CASEELAGGGNEQFF | TGTGCCAGCGAGGAGTTAGCGGGAGGGGGCAATGAGCAGTTCTTC | 15 | TRBV9 | - | TRBJ2-1 | TRBD2
CASSEQGFNQPQHF | TGTGCCAGCAGTGAACAGGGGTTCAATCAGCCCCAGCATTTT | 14 | TRBV2 | - | TRBJ1-5 | -
CASGGTASNTGELFF | TGCGCCAGCGGCGGGACAGCGTCGAACACCGGGGAGCTGTTTTTT | 15 | TRBV10-1 | - | TRBJ2-2 | -
CASSLPGNTEAFF | TGTGCCAGCAGCTTACCGGGGAACACTGAAGCTTTCTTT | 13 | TRBV7-8 | once | TRBJ1-1 | -
CASSRSNQGQGGYTF | TGTGCCAGTAGTAGATCAAATCAGGGGCAAGGAGGCTACACCTTC | 15 | TRBV19 | few | TRBJ1-2 | -
CASSLSLSGTSGRAYEQYF | TGCGCCAGCAGCTTGTCTCTTTCCGGGACTAGCGGGAGGGCCTACGAGCAGTACTTC | 19 | TRBV5-1 | - | TRBJ2-7 | TRBD2
CASSIGPGVEQYF | TGTGCCAGTAGTATAGGACCGGGTGTCGAGCAGTACTTC | 13 | TRBV19 | - | TRBJ2-7 | -
CASSLRTGGDEQYF | TGTGCCAGCAGTCTTAGGACAGGGGGTGACGAGCAGTACTTC | 14 | TRBV6-5 | - | TRBJ2-7 | TRBD1
CASSAGQGGGYTF | TGTGCCAGCAGCGCAGGACAGGGTGGGGGCTACACCTTC | 13 | TRBV7-9 | - | TRBJ1-2 | TRBD1
CASADSSYEQYF | TGCGCCAGCGCCGACAGCAGCTACGAGCAGTACTTC | 12 | TRBV5-1 | few | TRBJ2-7 | -
CASSLWPLYEQYF | TGTGCCAGCAGCTTATGGCCCCTCTACGAGCAGTACTTC | 13 | TRBV5-6 | - | TRBJ2-7 | -
CASSPGHLTGELFF | TGCGCCAGCAGCCCCGGACATCTCACCGGGGAGCTGTTTTTT | 14 | TRBV4-1 | - | TRBJ2-2 | -
CASLGTGGYNEQFF | TGTGCCAGCCTCGGGACAGGGGGTTACAATGAGCAGTTCTTC | 14 | TRBV5-8 | - | TRBJ2-1 | TRBD1
CASRPTGTGGFEQFF | TGTGCCAGTAGACCTACCGGGACAGGGGGCTTTGAGCAGTTCTTC | 15 | TRBV19 | once | TRBJ2-1 | TRBD1